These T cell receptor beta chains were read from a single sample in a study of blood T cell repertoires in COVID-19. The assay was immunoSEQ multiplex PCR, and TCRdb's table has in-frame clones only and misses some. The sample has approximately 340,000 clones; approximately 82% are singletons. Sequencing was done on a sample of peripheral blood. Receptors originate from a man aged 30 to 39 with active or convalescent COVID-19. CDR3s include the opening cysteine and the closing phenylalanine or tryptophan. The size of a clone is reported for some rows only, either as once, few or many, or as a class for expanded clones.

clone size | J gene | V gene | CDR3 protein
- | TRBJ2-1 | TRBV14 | CASSQGGGEQFF
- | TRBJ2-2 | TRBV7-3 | CASSFGGLTGELFF
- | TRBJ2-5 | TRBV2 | CASSITSGGGETQYF
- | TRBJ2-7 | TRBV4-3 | CASSQDNRQGAYEQYF
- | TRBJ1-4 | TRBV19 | CASSNWGPTNEKLFF
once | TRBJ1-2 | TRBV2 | CASSERGLNYGYTF
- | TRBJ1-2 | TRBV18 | CASSPRPGGDGYTF
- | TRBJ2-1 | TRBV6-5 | CASRWAGGVNEQFF
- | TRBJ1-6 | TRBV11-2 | CASSLALAALHF
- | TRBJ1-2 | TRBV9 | CASSDRGGYTF
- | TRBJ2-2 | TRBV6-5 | CASRTRGNTGELFF
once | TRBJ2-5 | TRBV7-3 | CASSLSAGRETQYF
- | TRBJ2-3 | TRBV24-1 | CATSDPSSSTDTQYF
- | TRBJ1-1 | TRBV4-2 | CASSQMWRGNTEAFF
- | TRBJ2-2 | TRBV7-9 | CASNLPGQDNTGELFF
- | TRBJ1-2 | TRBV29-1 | CSVDSYGYTF
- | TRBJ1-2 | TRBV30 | CACLDRGGYYTF
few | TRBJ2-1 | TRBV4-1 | CASSQPSSGTAGEQFF
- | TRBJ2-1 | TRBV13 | CASSLGRGYNEQFF
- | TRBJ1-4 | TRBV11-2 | CASTQGAGEKLFF
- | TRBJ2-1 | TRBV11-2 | CASISREGSNEQFF
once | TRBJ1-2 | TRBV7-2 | CASALGINYGYTF
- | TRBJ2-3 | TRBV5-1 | CASSLSTSGGALDTQYF
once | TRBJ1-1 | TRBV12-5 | CASGSGNTEAFF
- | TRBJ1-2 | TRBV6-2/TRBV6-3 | CASSIHRGNDYGYTF
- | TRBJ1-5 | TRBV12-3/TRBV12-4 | CASSLGAGQPQHF
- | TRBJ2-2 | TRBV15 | CATSRLHGTNTGELFF
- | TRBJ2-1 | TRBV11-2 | CASSFRLGSYNEQFF
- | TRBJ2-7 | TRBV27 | CASSLGRGRYEQYF
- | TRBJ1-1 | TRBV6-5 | CASSYSARADTEAFF
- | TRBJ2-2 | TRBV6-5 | CASSLQGAGELFF
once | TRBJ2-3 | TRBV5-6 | CASSPWAHSTSTDTQYF
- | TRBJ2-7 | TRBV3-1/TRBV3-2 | CASSQGRWTDYEQYF
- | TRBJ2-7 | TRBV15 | CATSRDRATGVSEQYF
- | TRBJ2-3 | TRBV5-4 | CASKRDMGSDTQYF
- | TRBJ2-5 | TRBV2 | CASLRDQQETQYF
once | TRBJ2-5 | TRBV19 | CASSPGQGAETQYF
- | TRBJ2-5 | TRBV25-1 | CASTGGGETQYF
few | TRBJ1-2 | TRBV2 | CASSELDEGDPSYGYTF
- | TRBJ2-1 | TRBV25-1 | CASMGADYNEQFF
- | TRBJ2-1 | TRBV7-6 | CASSLDRATYNEQFF
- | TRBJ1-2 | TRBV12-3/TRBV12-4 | CASTLRGNYGYTF
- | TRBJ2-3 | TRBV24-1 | CATSDQTGRGTDTQYF
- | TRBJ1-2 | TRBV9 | CASSVGGYNYGYTF
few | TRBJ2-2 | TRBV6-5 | CASSHRDPGELFF
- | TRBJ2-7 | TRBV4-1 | CASSQGPRQGLGEQYF
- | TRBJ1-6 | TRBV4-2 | CASSQVAGNNSPLHF
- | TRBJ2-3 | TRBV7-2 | CASSLGWGGYTDTQYF
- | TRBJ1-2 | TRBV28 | CASRKQGIYGYTF
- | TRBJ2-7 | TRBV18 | CASSPRRTSDYEQYF
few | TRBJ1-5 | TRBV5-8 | CASTGGQGASQPQHF
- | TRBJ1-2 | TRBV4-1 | CASSQDRAVVGYTF
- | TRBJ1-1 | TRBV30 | CAWLDRVATEAFF
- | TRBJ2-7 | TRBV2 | CASSGEGLAVKRGPRISSYEQYF
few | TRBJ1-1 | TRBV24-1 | CATSDLDRGLGAFF